The 20 T cell receptor beta chains below come from one sample, sequenced in a study of cytomegalovirus exposure and HLA in healthy donors. This PCR relied on a set of 60 Vbeta primers and 13 Jbeta primers. Here immunoSEQ multiplex PCR was the method, and the copy in TCRdb shows in-frame clones only, minus some. Of under 70,000 clones listed, about 70% are singletons. Sequencing was performed on PBMCs. These receptors all come from a woman aged 55-70 years in good health and CMV-seropositive.

This clone was seen a single time. V usage is TRBV9 and J usage is TRBJ2-1; 10 bases align to TRBD1. J gave up 7 bases and V 0 bases, and 4 bases lay outside the gene matches. In germline, CDR1 is SGDLS, CDR2 YYNGEE. The CDR3 runs to 15 residues. In DNA form, the CDR3 reads TGTGCCAGCAGCGTAGGGGGACAGGGGTGGAATGAGCAGTTCTTC. This sequence encodes CASSVGGQGWNEQFF.

This chain connects TRBV7-6 to TRBJ2-7, with 8 bases matching TRBD2. CDR1 and CDR2 from the germline V gene are SGHVS and FNYEAQ. The CDR3 is 14 amino acids. The V and J ends lost 2 bases and 6 bases, in that order; junction bases with no gene match: 6. The CDR3 region has the DNA TGTGCCAGCAGCTTAAGTGGGAGCGGGGGCGAGCAGTACTTC. Its protein product is CASSLSGSGGEQYF.

The V and J genes are TRBV7-6 and TRBJ1-2, with 7 bases identical to TRBD1. V was pared by 1 base and J by 5 bases, with 1 base of the junction left unmatched. The length of the CDR3 is 13 residues. Per germline, CDR1 SGHVS and CDR2 FNYEAQ. CDR3 bases: TGTGCCAGCAGCTTAGGACAGGGTTATGGCTACACCTTC. It codes for CASSLGQGYGYTF.

A note on this clone: The sample has other DNA sequences that encode this CDR3 too. The chain's CDR3 is CASSSGTGGYEQYF. CDR3 nucleotides: TGCGCCAGCAGCTCCGGGACAGGGGGCTACGAGCAGTACTTC. The rearrangement joins TRBV5-1 to TRBJ2-7; 11 nucleotides align to TRBD1. Germline CDR1 is SGHRS and CDR2 is YFSETQ. Losses at the gene ends were 3 bases for V and 3 bases for J; bases not matched to a gene: 2. This CDR3 is 14 amino acids long.

The chain links TRBV7-2 to TRBJ2-1, with D unclear. Germline CDR1 and CDR2: SGHTA and FQGNSA. The CDR3 consists of 13 residues. V was clipped by 1 base and J by 4 bases, with 5 bases between them. CDR3 in amino acids: CASSLGRYNEQFF. The CDR3 region has the DNA TGTGCCAGCAGCTTAGGGAGATACAATGAGCAGTTCTTC.

Only a few counts were recorded for this clone. In nucleotides, the CDR3 is TGTGCCAGCAACCCCCGGGGATCTGGGGCCAACGTCCTGACTTTC. The encoded protein is CASNPRGSGANVLTF. V is TRBV28 and J is TRBJ2-6, with D maybe TRBD2 (5 bases). Germline CDR1 is MDHEN and CDR2 is SYDVKM. CDR3 length: 15 amino acids. V was shortened by 7 bases and J by 1 base, with 11 bases between the two germline ends. The entire variable domain, with the rest obtained from reference TRBV28 and TRBJ2-6, is as follows: DVKVTQSSRYLVKRTGEKVFLECVQDMDHENMFWYRQDPGLGLRLIYFSYDVKMKEKGDIPEGYSVSREKKERFSLILESASTNQTSMYLCASNPRGSGANVLTFGAGSRLTVL.

V usage is TRBV4-3 and J usage is TRBJ1-2; 11 bases map to TRBD1. Germline V gives CDR1 LGHNA, CDR2 YSLEER. The CDR3 totals 16 residues. V dropped 0 bases and J dropped 8; count of bases not matched to a gene: 8. The CDR3, as DNA: TGCGCCAGCAGCCAAGATGGACAGGGGGCGAGAAGAGGCTACACCTTC. Its translation: CASSQDGQGARRGYTF.

This chain joins TRBV6-1 and TRBJ1-2, with 9 bases identical to TRBD1. The CDR3 covers 14 residues. The junction had 10 bases not matched to a gene; V was cut back by 6 bases and J by 8 bases. Germline V gene data show CDR1 as MNHNS and CDR2 as SASEGT. Written as DNA, the CDR3 is TGTGCCAGCAGACTAACAGGGGGCACCCCGGGCTACACCTTC. As protein: CASRLTGGTPGYTF.

The chain couples TRBV28 to TRBJ1-2, with unresolved D. V was shortened by 3 bases and J by 7 bases, with 9 bases between the two germline ends. The CDR3 is 12 residues long. Germline V lookup: CDR1 MDHEN, CDR2 SYDVKM. CDR3 amino acids: CASSFVSGGYTF. Here the CDR3 DNA reads TGTGCCAGCAGTTTCGTTAGTGGTGGCTACACCTTC.

This clone came up once. Here the CDR3 reads CASSLPPPANTGELFF. Here the CDR3 DNA reads TGTGCCAGCAGCTTACCACCGCCGGCGAACACCGGGGAGCTGTTTTTT. The chain carries TRBV7-6 and TRBJ2-2; D gene unclear. This CDR3 contains 16 residues. Between the trimmed V and J ends, which lost 2 bases and 0 bases, there was a span of 10 bases. The V gene's germline CDR1 is SGHVS and CDR2 FNYEAQ.

V and J are TRBV5-1 and TRBJ1-1, with TRBD1 matching 7 bases. From germline, CDR1 is SGHRS and CDR2 YFSETQ. Unmatched junction bases numbered 4, after V lost 3 bases and J lost 2 bases. This CDR3 region has 14 residues. Written as DNA, the CDR3 is TGCGCCAGCAGCTATGGGACAGCCAACACTGAAGCTTTCTTT. Translated, it gives CASSYGTANTEAFF.

The chain carries TRBV7-9 and TRBJ2-5; 7 bases map to TRBD2. Germline values: CDR1 SEHNR, CDR2 FQNEAQ (reference sequence). V lost 4 bases, J lost 1 base, and 9 bases stayed unmatched. CDR3 length: 16 amino acids. The CDR3 spells CASSSRGRDPQETQYF. The CDR3 DNA reads TGTGCCAGCAGCTCCCGGGGGAGGGATCCCCAAGAGACCCAGTACTTC.

Notes on this clone: At one boundary the junction diverges from the germline segment, which might be a read error. Other DNA sequences in this specimen translate into the identical CDR3. Here the CDR3 DNA reads TGTGCTAGTACCCAAGGGACAGTTCCAGATACGCAGTATTTT. As protein: CASTQGTVPDTQYF. The rearrangement uses TRBV19 and TRBJ2-3, with 7 bases matching TRBD1. CDR1 and CDR2 (germline): LNHDA, SQIVND (reference sequence). The CDR3 covers 14 residues.

Worth noting for this clone: At one end, the junction sequence differs from germline, possibly due to a read error. The chain is built from TRBV14 and TRBJ1-1; D is undetermined. Germline-derived CDR1 and CDR2 are SGHDN and FVKESK. The CDR3 sequence is 13 residues long. Here the CDR3 DNA reads TGTGCCGGCAGCCAACAACAGACCACTGAAGCTTTCTTT. Protein product: CAGSQQQTTEAFF. Looking up the rest from reference TRBV14 and TRBJ1-1 gives the full variable domain: EAGVTQFPSHSVIEKGQTVTLRCDPISGHDNLYWYRRVMGKEIKFLLHFVKESKQDESGMPNNRFLAERTGGTYSTLKVQPAELEDSGVYFCAGSQQQTTEAFFGQGTRLTVV.

CDR3 in DNA: TGTGCCAGCTCACCCATCCAAGAGACCCAGTACTTC. It translates to CASSPIQETQYF. The V gene is TRBV18, the J gene TRBJ2-5; D unresolved. This CDR3 has 12 residues. Trimming stripped 3 bases from V and 1 base from J, with 3 bases between. CDR1 is KGHSH, CDR2 LQKENI, per germline. The whole variable domain, remainder taken from reference TRBV18 and TRBJ2-5, is NAGVMQNPRHLVRRRGQEARLRCSPMKGHSHVYWYRQLPEEGLKFMVYLQKENIIDESGMPKERFSAEFPKEGPSILRIQQVVRGDSAAYFCASSPIQETQYFGPGTRLLVL.

J is TRBJ1-1 and V is TRBV10-3; 7 bases match TRBD1. V was pared by 4 bases and J by 0 bases, with 5 bases of the junction left unmatched. The CDR3 has 15 residues. Germline CDR1 ENHRY, CDR2 SYGVKD. For the CDR3, the DNA is TGTGCCATCAGTGGACCCAGGGGGGTGAACACTGAAGCTTTCTTT. Translation: CAISGPRGVNTEAFF.

CDR3 sequence: CASSLAPTGGELFF. The CDR3 nucleotides are TGCGCCAGCAGCTTGGCCCCGACGGGCGGGGAGCTGTTTTTT. The rearrangement joins TRBV5-1 to TRBJ2-2, with no clear D. The ends were cut back, 0 bases at V and 7 bases at J, with 10 bases in the middle. Per germline, CDR1 SGHRS and CDR2 YFSETQ. The CDR3 is made up of 14 amino acids.

The chain joins TRBV4-2 to TRBJ2-6; D may be TRBD2 (5 bases). The V and J ends lost 0 bases and 0 bases respectively, with 12 bases between them. The CDR3 sequence is 18 residues long. The V gene's germline CDR1 is LGHNA and CDR2 YNFKEQ. CDR3 sequence (DNA): TGTGCCAGCAGCCAAGACGAGGGAGAGAGCTCTGGGGCCAACGTCCTGACTTTC. Translated: CASSQDEGESSGANVLTF.

The rearrangement uses TRBV14 and TRBJ1-3; D unclear. V lost 1 base to trimming and J lost 0 bases, with 7 bases between them. The CDR3 length is 15 residues. Germline assignment: CDR1 SGHDN and CDR2 FVKESK. The CDR3 nucleotides read TGTGCCAGCAGCCAAGGGCAGTTCTCTGGAAACACCATATATTTT. Encoded protein: CASSQGQFSGNTIYF.

This chain connects TRBV7-6 to TRBJ2-6; 9 bases map to TRBD1. The ends lost 5 bases at V and 4 bases at J; junction bases unmatched: 9. The CDR3 consists of 17 residues. The germline V gene encodes CDR1 SGHVS and CDR2 FNYEAQ. Here the CDR3 reads CASSPGTGLSGANVLTF. The CDR3 region has the DNA TGTGCCAGCAGCCCCGGGACAGGGCTCTCCGGGGCCAACGTCCTGACTTTC.